These 13 T cell receptor beta chains came from one sample sequenced in a study of blood T cell repertoires in COVID-19. Assay used: immunoSEQ multiplex PCR; TCRdb lists only in-frame clones, some missing. The repertoire holds 250,000 to 300,000 clones, with 83% as singletons. The sequencing input was peripheral blood. Receptors originate from a man aged 60 to 75 who had recovered from COVID-19.

The chain links TRBV7-9 to TRBJ2-3, with 9 bases that match TRBD1. Trimming took 5 bases from V and 2 from J; bases not matched to a gene: 2. The CDR3 totals 14 residues. CDR1 is SEHNR and CDR2 is FQNEAQ in the germline V gene (reference sequence). CDR3 nucleotide sequence: TGTGCCAGCAGCAGGACAGGGGACACAGATACGCAGTATTTT. Amino acid sequence: CASSRTGDTDTQYF. Based on the CDR3 plus reference TRBV7-9 and TRBJ2-3, the full variable domain is DTGVSQNPRHKITKRGQNVTFRCDPISEHNRLYWYRQTLGQGPEFLTYFQNEAQLEKSRLLSDRFSAERPKGSFSTLEIQRTEQGDSAMYLCASSRTGDTDTQYFGPGTRLTVL.

The rearrangement links TRBV5-4 to TRBJ2-1; TRBD1 matches at 8 bases. The CDR3 length is 14 residues. Germline V lookup: CDR1 SGHNT, CDR2 YYREEE (reference sequence). The ends lost 4 bases at V and 4 bases at J; junction bases unmatched: 4. The CDR3 sequence: CASSRGQVYNEQFF. CDR3 DNA sequence: TGTGCCAGCAGCCGGGGACAGGTTTACAATGAGCAGTTCTTC.

V gene TRBV5-5 combines with J gene TRBJ1-4; D not certain. The length of the CDR3 is 14 residues. In germline, CDR1 is SGHKS, CDR2 YYEKEE (reference sequence). The V and J ends lost 0 bases and 4 bases respectively, with 7 bases between them. This CDR3 is CASSLVSVNEKLFF. CDR3 nucleotide sequence: TGTGCCAGCAGCTTGGTTTCAGTTAATGAAAAACTGTTTTTT.

The chain links TRBV5-5 to TRBJ1-6; 7 bases line up with TRBD1. The V and J ends lost 3 bases and 9 bases, in that order; junction bases with no gene match: 9. Germline CDR1 and CDR2: SGHKS and YYEKEE (reference sequence). This CDR3 is built from 15 residues. The DNA for the CDR3 is TGTGCCAGCAGCTCAGCAACAGGGGATGGTTCACCCCTCCACTTT. This translates into CASSSATGDGSPLHF.

The chain has TRBV5-1 and TRBJ1-1, with 8 nucleotides matching TRBD1. This CDR3 comprises 15 residues. Trimming at V came to 4 bases and at J to 2 bases, leaving 7 bases not matched to a gene. The germline V gene encodes CDR1 SGHRS and CDR2 YFSETQ. The CDR3 region is CASSTGTGSNTEAFF. The CDR3 DNA follows: TGCGCCAGCAGCACCGGGACAGGTTCAAACACTGAAGCTTTCTTT.

This clone was picked up a small number of times. This chain joins TRBV29-1 and TRBJ2-3; 10 positions agree with TRBD1. The CDR3 sequence is 14 residues long. Per germline, CDR1 SQVTM and CDR2 ANQGSEA. With 6 bases clipped from V and 3 bases from J, the junction kept 6 bases outside the gene matches. CDR3 sequence: CSVETGGRTDTQYF. The CDR3 nucleotides read TGCAGCGTGGAGACAGGGGGCAGGACAGATACGCAGTATTTT.

The chain couples TRBV9 to TRBJ2-7, with TRBD1 as a possible D gene (5 bases). CDR3 length: 14 amino acids. The V end lost 4 bases, the J end lost 3 bases, and 14 bases lay between the germline ends. Germline V gives CDR1 SGDLS, CDR2 YYNGEE. The CDR3 reads CASSPQVDNYEQYF. In nucleotides, the CDR3 is TGTGCCAGCAGCCCCCAGGTGGACAACTACGAGCAGTACTTC.

The chain is built from TRBV5-1 and TRBJ2-5; 10 bases fit TRBD2. Trimming at V came to 4 bases and at J to 5 bases, leaving 11 bases not matched to a gene. The germline gives CDR1 SGHRS, CDR2 YFSETQ. This CDR3 region has 16 residues. The CDR3 DNA reads as TGCGCCAGCAGCACCGGGACTAGCGACATTTACGAGACCCAGTACTTC. Translated: CASSTGTSDIYETQYF.

This clone has a single count. This sequence joins TRBV5-1 and TRBJ1-2; D is ambiguous. Germline lookup yields CDR1 SGHRS and CDR2 YFSETQ. This CDR3 is 14 amino acids long. V shed 0 bases and J shed 2 bases, with 8 bases lying between them. The CDR3 nucleotides read TGCGCCAGCAGCTTGGTGCCGGGGAACTATGGCTACACCTTC. It yields the protein CASSLVPGNYGYTF.

This clone has a handful of counts. The chain couples TRBV18 to TRBJ2-2; TRBD2 matches 12 bases. Germline V CDR1 and CDR2: KGHSH, LQKENI. The CDR3 sequence is 18 residues long. The trim removed 3 bases at V and 0 bases at J, leaving 5 bases unmatched. The CDR3 region is CASSPGTSGYSNTGELFF. The DNA for the CDR3 is TGTGCCAGCTCACCGGGGACTAGCGGGTACTCGAACACCGGGGAGCTGTTTTTT.

The V and J genes are TRBV15 and TRBJ2-1, with D possibly matching TRBD2 (6 bases). Germline assignment: CDR1 LNHNV and CDR2 YYDKDF (reference sequence). The CDR3 length is 15 residues. Trimming removed 1 base at V and 4 bases at J, with 11 bases between. The DNA for the CDR3 is TGTGCCACCAGCAGAGCGGGCGGGGATTACAATGAGCAGTTCTTC. Translating it yields CATSRAGGDYNEQFF.

V is TRBV28 and J is TRBJ1-5; 9 bases fit TRBD1. The CDR3 contains 22 residues. Germline loops: CDR1 MDHEN, CDR2 SYDVKM. V lost 3 bases and J lost 0; bases outside the gene matches: 21. Here the CDR3 DNA reads TGTGCCAGCAGTTTGGTAACAGGGGGCGCGGGCCCGGCACAATATAGCAATCAGCCCCAGCATTTT. Its protein product is CASSLVTGGAGPAQYSNQPQHF.

This rearrangement joins TRBV3-1 (or the pseudogene TRBV3-2) to TRBJ1-4; possibly TRBD1 for D (6 bases). The CDR3 has 15 amino acids. V lost 6 bases to trimming and J lost 3 bases, with 14 bases between them. The germline gives CDR1 LGHDT, CDR2 YNNKEL (reference sequence). CDR3 in amino acids: CASSPRTAPNEKLFF. CDR3 nucleotide sequence: TGTGCCAGCAGTCCGAGGACAGCACCTAATGAAAAACTGTTTTTT.